These 4 T cell receptor beta chains came from one sample sequenced in a study of shared clonotypes between healthy human individuals. CD8 cells classed as naive were CD45RO-negative and positively selected for CCR7, excluding terminally differentiated effector memory CD45RA+ cells. Generated by immunoSEQ multiplex PCR, the TCRdb table keeps only in-frame clones and is missing some. The sample holds around 2.1 million clones, 90% to 95% seen once. Sequences were obtained from naive CD8+ T cells from PBMCs. These receptors originate from a man aged 18 to 30 in good health. Some clones in this sample may be carry-over from other donors' samples.

The chain couples TRBV29-1 to TRBJ2-7, with a tentative D call TRBD1 (6 bases). The germline V gene encodes CDR1 SQVTM and CDR2 ANQGSEA. V was trimmed by 4 bases and J by 1 base, leaving 14 bases between them. This CDR3 has 14 residues. DNA of the CDR3: TGCAGCGTTGGGGGGCAGGGGAGATCCTACGAGCAGTACTTC. Translated: CSVGGQGRSYEQYF.

The V and J genes are TRBV5-6 and TRBJ2-4, with D possibly TRBD2 on 5 matching bases. With 3 bases removed from V and 9 bases from J, the gap between germline ends came to 13 bases. CDR1 SGHDT and CDR2 YYEEEE come from the germline V gene. The CDR3 spans 13 residues. The CDR3 region is CASSSGLRGIQYF. CDR3 nucleotides: TGTGCCAGCAGCTCCGGGCTTCGGGGCATTCAGTACTTC.

This chain uses TRBV11-3 with TRBJ2-3; no definite D call. CDR1 and CDR2 (germline): SGHNT, YENEEA. Trimming took off 1 base at V and 2 bases at J, with 10 bases between the two ends. The length of the CDR3 is 15 residues. In DNA form, the CDR3 reads TGTGCCAGCAGCTTAGTTCCCTCCCCCACAGATACGCAGTATTTT. Translated, it gives CASSLVPSPTDTQYF.

This clone was seen more than once but under ten times. V and J are TRBV9 and TRBJ1-2, with D possibly TRBD1 on 6 matching bases. V lost 5 bases, J lost 12 bases, and 17 bases lay in between. Per germline, CDR1 SGDLS and CDR2 YYNGEE. The CDR3 length is 12 residues. In DNA form, the CDR3 reads TGTGCCAGCAGGCCTCAACAGGGTCAGGACACCTTC. The encoded protein is CASRPQQGQDTF.